The rows below give T cell receptor beta chains drawn from one sample of a study of blood T cell repertoires in COVID-19. The assay was immunoSEQ multiplex PCR, and TCRdb's table has in-frame clones only and misses some. The sample includes hundreds of thousands of clones, under 90% of them seen just once. The sample was PBMCs or T cells enriched from blood (not recorded which). Receptor source: a man aged 35-49 years who had recovered from COVID-19. Each CDR3 is given with its conserved first and last residue. A D gene is named only where the DNA matches it firmly. The size entry is marked missing in some rows and otherwise reads once, few, many or a size class.

j_call v_call d_call clone_size cdr3_nt cdr3_aa
TRBJ2-1 TRBV9 - - TGTGCCAGCAGCGTCCAGGATGGGAATGAGCAGTTCTTC CASSVQDGNEQFF
TRBJ1-5 TRBV27 TRBD1 once TGTGCCAGCAGATCCGGACAGGGATCTAATCAGCCCCAGCATTTT CASRSGQGSNQPQHF
TRBJ2-1 TRBV3-1/TRBV3-2 TRBD2 - TGTGCCAGCAGCCAAGGACTAGCGGACCGCTCCTACAATGAGCAGTTCTTC CASSQGLADRSYNEQFF
TRBJ1-3 TRBV29-1 TRBD1 - TGCAGCGTTTCATTCGGGACAGATGGAAACACCATATATTTT CSVSFGTDGNTIYF
TRBJ1-5 TRBV7-8 TRBD1 - TGTGCCAGCAGCGGACAGGGCGGCAATCAGCCCCAGCATTTT CASSGQGGNQPQHF
TRBJ1-1 TRBV19 - few TGTGCCAGTAGTGATGGGGCAGGGCGTGGTAACACTGAAGCTTTCTTT CASSDGAGRGNTEAFF
TRBJ1-2 TRBV6-6 - - TGTGCCAGCAGACTTGGGGTGGGGGCGGATGGCTACACCTTC CASRLGVGADGYTF
TRBJ1-4 TRBV3-1/TRBV3-2 - - TGTGCCAGCAGCCAAGATGGGACTTCGAGGGCTGAAAAACTGTTTTTT CASSQDGTSRAEKLFF
TRBJ1-6 TRBV30 - - TGTGCCTGGCAGGGGTTGAATTCACCCCTCCACTTT CAWQGLNSPLHF
TRBJ2-2 TRBV9 - few TGTGCCAGCAGCGTAGTAGCAAATACCGGGGAGCTGTTTTTT CASSVVANTGELFF
TRBJ2-1 TRBV3-1/TRBV3-2 - - TGTGCCAGCAGCCAGACGGAGTCCTACAATGAGCAGTTCTTC CASSQTESYNEQFF